A single sample gave rise to the 5 T cell receptor beta chains below, sequenced in a study of shared clonotypes between healthy human individuals. It was CD45RO-negative cells, positively selected for CCR7, that made up naive CD8 cells, with terminally differentiated effector memory CD45RA+ cells excluded. Only in-frame clones appear in the TCRdb table, and some are missing; sequencing was by immunoSEQ multiplex PCR. The sample includes about 2 million clones, around 96% of them seen just once. Material for sequencing was naive CD8+ T cells sorted from blood. The receptor source for this set is a man aged 18 to 29 in good health.

The genes are TRBV5-1 and TRBJ2-1; D ambiguous. Trimming stripped 2 bases from V and 5 bases from J, with 20 bases between. The CDR3 is 17 amino acids. Germline CDR1 and CDR2: SGHRS and YFSETQ. DNA for the CDR3: TGCGCCAGCAGCTTTGGGGAAGACTCGAGAAGAAACAATGAGCAGTTCTTC. Protein sequence: CASSFGEDSRRNNEQFF.

To note about this clone: The same CDR3 can be traced to other DNA sequences in this sample. The V call is TRBV7-9, the J call TRBJ1-2; 8 bases are a match to TRBD1. The CDR3 covers 14 residues. V trimming: 5 bases; J trimming: 3 bases; junction bases outside the gene matches: 5. Germline lookup yields CDR1 SEHNR and CDR2 FQNEAQ (reference sequence). CDR3 coding DNA: TGTGCCAGCAGCCTCGGACAGGGAGACTATGGCTACACCTTC. Translated, it gives CASSLGQGDYGYTF.

The J gene is TRBJ2-7, the V gene TRBV4-1; 10 bases align to TRBD2. J was trimmed by 4 bases and V by 6 bases; bases with no gene match: 9. Germline CDR1 reads MGHRA; CDR2 reads YSYEKL. CDR3 length: 15 residues. In DNA, the CDR3 is TGCGCCAGCAGTTTTCAGCGGGGGGGCCGGTACGAGCAGTACTTC. It encodes CASSFQRGGRYEQYF.

The rearrangement links TRBV6-4 to TRBJ2-2; 11 bases fit TRBD1. Germline CDR1 reads MRHNA; CDR2 reads SNTAGT. Germline trimming cut 10 bases from V and 10 bases from J; bases unmatched to any gene: 23. The CDR3 runs to 18 residues. DNA of the CDR3: TGTGCCACAGCGCCTCATTGGGGGCCGGACAGGGGGCTTGTGGAGCTGTTTTTT. It encodes CATAPHWGPDRGLVELFF.

Here the CDR3 reads CASSIGQYNEQFF. CDR3 in DNA: TGTGCCAGTAGTATTGGACAGTACAATGAGCAGTTCTTC. The chain links TRBV19 to TRBJ2-1; TRBD1 might be the D (6 bases). Trimming left V 3 bases short and J 4 bases short, with 7 bases between. The CDR3 is made up of 13 amino acids. Germline V gives CDR1 LNHDA, CDR2 SQIVND (reference sequence). Full variable domain (outside the CDR3, taken from reference TRBV19 and TRBJ2-1): DGGITQSPKYLFRKEGQNVTLSCEQNLNHDAMYWYRQDPGQGLRLIYYSQIVNDFQKGDIAEGYSVSREKKESFPLTVTSAQKNPTAFYLCASSIGQYNEQFFGPGTRLTVL.